Below, 29 T cell receptor beta chains from the same sample are listed, as sequenced in a study of T-cell memory formation after mild COVID-19. TCRdb independently ran MiXCR on the 5' RACE reads; one entry per CDR3 protein. The table has about half a million distinct CDR3 sequences, 18% seen once. What was sequenced was PBMCs or a T cell subset sorted from them (not recorded which). These receptors all come from an adult woman who had mild COVID-19 (a few samples of this study predate the infection). Cell type and time point are not known.

This clonotype turned up a few times. The chain employs TRBV11-1 and TRBJ1-2; 7 bases align to TRBD1. This CDR3 spans 14 amino acids. Germline V lookup: CDR1 SGHAT, CDR2 FQDESV (reference sequence). J gave up 3 bases and V 3 bases, and 4 bases lay outside the gene matches. The CDR3 sequence is CASSFGGTDYGYTF. DNA for the CDR3: TGTGCCAGCAGCTTCGGGGGGACAGACTATGGCTACACCTTC.

The chain employs TRBV14 and TRBJ1-2; maybe TRBD1 (6 bases). The V end lost 0 bases, the J end lost 8 bases, and 13 bases lay between the germline ends. There are 14 residues in the CDR3. The V gene's germline CDR1 is SGHDN and CDR2 FVKESK. CDR3 nucleotides: TGTGCCAGCAGCCAAGACATCACAGGGCGAGGCTACACCTTC. Its translation: CASSQDITGRGYTF. Full variable domain (outside the CDR3, taken from reference TRBV14 and TRBJ1-2): EAGVTQFPSHSVIEKGQTVTLRCDPISGHDNLYWYRRVMGKEIKFLLHFVKESKQDESGMPNNRFLAERTGGTYSTLKVQPAELEDSGVYFCASSQDITGRGYTFGSGTRLTVV.

The rearrangement joins TRBV19 to TRBJ1-1; TRBD1 matches 8 bases. The germline V gene has CDR1 LNHDA and CDR2 SQIVND (reference sequence). Germline trimming cut 6 bases from V and 4 bases from J; bases unmatched to any gene: 4. There are 13 residues in the CDR3. The CDR3 DNA sequence: TGTGCCAGTAGAGGACAGGGAGTCACTGAAGCTTTCTTT. It codes for CASRGQGVTEAFF.

This clonotype has just a few counts. The chain recombines TRBV9 with TRBJ1-4, with TRBD1 as a possible D gene (6 bases). Germline V CDR1 and CDR2: SGDLS, YYNGEE. V was trimmed by 3 bases and J by 7 bases, leaving 13 bases between them. The CDR3 spans 14 residues. The CDR3 protein is CASSEGHSFEKLFF. The CDR3 region has the DNA TGTGCCAGCAGCGAGGGACACTCTTTTGAAAAACTGTTTTTT.

The table lists this clonotype with a few counts. The chain combines TRBV15 with TRBJ2-7; TRBD2 agrees at 7 bases. The CDR3 runs 15 residues. The V and J ends lost 0 bases and 2 bases, in that order; junction bases with no gene match: 4. Germline CDR1 reads LNHNV; CDR2 reads YYDKDF (reference sequence). The CDR3 nucleotides are TGTGCCACCAGCAGAGATGCCGGGGGGACCTACGAGCAGTACTTC. Protein product: CATSRDAGGTYEQYF.

Many counts were recorded for this clonotype. The V and J genes are TRBV12-3 or TRBV12-4 and TRBJ1-1, with a tentative D call TRBD1 (5 bases). V shed 1 base and J shed 4 bases, with 10 bases lying between them. The CDR3 has 14 residues. The CDR3 DNA follows: TGTGCCAGCAGTTTAGGGGGCAGGAGCACTGAAGCTTTCTTT. It is translated as CASSLGGRSTEAFF.

J is TRBJ2-5 and V is TRBV12-3 or TRBV12-4; a weak D match, TRBD2 (6 bases). The ends were cut back, 1 base at V and 9 bases at J, with 12 bases in the middle. The CDR3 runs to 13 residues. The CDR3 region is CASSLGGEEAQYF. CDR3 nucleotides: TGTGCCAGCAGTTTAGGAGGGGAGGAGGCCCAGTACTTC.

This clonotype showed up just a few times. The rearrangement joins TRBV7-2 to TRBJ1-1; D is perhaps TRBD1 (5 bases). The V end was cut by 1 base, the J end by 1 base, with 7 bases between. The CDR3 is made up of 14 amino acids. Germline V gene sequence: CDR1 SGHTA, CDR2 FQGNSA. This chain's CDR3 is CASSLGTPNTEAFF. Written as DNA, the CDR3 is TGTGCCAGCAGCTTAGGGACACCGAACACTGAAGCTTTCTTT.

This clonotype was detected only a few times. The rearrangement joins TRBV2 to TRBJ2-1; D not certain. V was clipped by 3 bases and J by 5 bases, with 11 bases between them. Germline-derived CDR1 and CDR2 are SNHLY and FYNNEI. The CDR3 sequence is 14 residues long. The CDR3, as DNA: TGTGCCAGCAGTGACGTGGGTAGGAACAATGAGCAGTTCTTC. Its protein is CASSDVGRNNEQFF.

This clonotype was seen a few times. The J gene is TRBJ1-1, the V gene TRBV5-1, with D maybe TRBD1 (6 bases). Germline V lookup: CDR1 SGHRS, CDR2 YFSETQ. Trimming took off 4 bases at V and 0 bases at J, with 13 bases between the two ends. CDR3 length: 15 residues. CDR3: CASSPRGGMNTEAFF. The CDR3 bases are TGCGCCAGCAGCCCCAGGGGAGGGATGAACACTGAAGCTTTCTTT.

This clonotype was seen more than once but under ten times. V usage is TRBV20-1 and J usage is TRBJ1-4, with D uncertain. The ends were cut back, 5 bases at V and 3 bases at J, with 13 bases in the middle. The CDR3 is 14 residues long. Germline loops: CDR1 DFQATT, CDR2 SNEGSKA (reference sequence). The CDR3 nucleotides are TGCAGTGCTCTCAGCCGGGTCTCTAATGAAAAACTGTTTTTT. This translates into CSALSRVSNEKLFF.

This clonotype came up many times. V is TRBV20-1 and J is TRBJ2-2; D is possibly TRBD1 (6 bases). V lost 6 bases and J lost 5, with 13 bases in between. The CDR3 sequence is 13 residues long. From germline, CDR1 is DFQATT and CDR2 SNEGSKA (reference sequence). CDR3 nucleotides: TGCAGTGCCAGTTCAGGGGCTACCGGGGAGCTGTTTTTT. Its translation is CSASSGATGELFF.

This clonotype was seen only a few times. The chain combines TRBV7-3 with TRBJ1-2; D is ambiguous. V was trimmed by 1 base and J by 5 bases, leaving 8 bases between them. Germline values: CDR1 SGHTA, CDR2 FQGTGA. There are 13 residues in the CDR3. CDR3 in amino acids: CASSLNPGYGYTF. CDR3 DNA sequence: TGTGCCAGCAGCTTAAATCCAGGATATGGCTACACCTTC.

The table lists this clonotype with many counts. The V gene is TRBV20-1, the J gene TRBJ2-5; D unresolved. V was trimmed by 3 bases and J by 4 bases, leaving 9 bases between them. CDR1 is DFQATT and CDR2 is SNEGSKA in the germline V gene (reference sequence). The CDR3 extends over 12 amino acids. The CDR3 region has the DNA TGCAGTGCTAGTTTACAGAGAGAGACCCAGTACTTC. It yields the protein CSASLQRETQYF.

The V gene is TRBV5-1, the J gene TRBJ2-3; 7 bases are a match to TRBD2. V was pared by 4 bases and J by 3 bases, with 8 bases of the junction left unmatched. CDR3 length equals 15 residues. Germline CDR1 and CDR2: SGHRS and YFSETQ. The CDR3 region is CASSPGLERTDTQYF. The CDR3, as DNA: TGCGCCAGCAGCCCTGGACTAGAGAGGACAGATACGCAGTATTTT.

In this sample, this clonotype turned up a few times. The chain uses TRBV29-1 and TRBJ2-7, with D perhaps matching TRBD1 or TRBD2 (5 bases each). The CDR3 has 18 amino acids. Germline V gene lookup returns CDR1 SQVTM and CDR2 ANQGSEA. The ends were cut back, 7 bases at V and 3 bases at J, with 31 bases in the middle. This chain's CDR3 is CSANAGAPAPSEGYEQYF. CDR3 sequence (DNA): TGCAGCGCTAACGCCGGGGCCCCAGCCCCATCAGAGGGCTACGAGCAGTACTTC.

The V call is TRBV4-3, the J call TRBJ2-2; D uncertain. The germline gives CDR1 LGHNA, CDR2 YSLEER. Trimming shortened V by 0 bases and J by 10 bases, and 15 bases separated the two germline ends. CDR3 size: 15 residues. The CDR3 loop is CASSQDRYLLEELFF. The CDR3 DNA is TGCGCCAGCAGCCAAGATCGGTACCTCTTGGAGGAGCTGTTTTTT.

At least ten counts were recorded for this clonotype. The chain is built from TRBV5-1 and TRBJ2-6; a possible D gene is TRBD1 (6 bases). The CDR3 is 16 residues long. V was cut by 3 bases and J by 0 bases, with 10 bases left in between. Germline CDR1 reads SGHRS; CDR2 reads YFSETQ. The CDR3 nucleotides are TGCGCCAGCAGCTCTGTAGGGGGCTCTGGGGCCAACGTCCTGACTTTC. Amino acid sequence: CASSSVGGSGANVLTF.

The V and J genes are TRBV29-1 and TRBJ2-7; 9 positions agree with TRBD1. Germline trimming cut 2 bases from V and 5 bases from J; bases unmatched to any gene: 1. This CDR3 is 12 amino acids long. The germline CDR1 and CDR2 sequences are SQVTM and ANQGSEA. CDR3 amino acids: CSVERTGDEQYF. The CDR3 nucleotides are TGCAGCGTTGAACGGACAGGGGACGAGCAGTACTTC.

J is TRBJ2-7 and V is TRBV7-8; D is possibly TRBD2 (6 bases). V was shortened by 5 bases and J by 0 bases, with 20 bases between the two germline ends. The CDR3 contains 17 residues. The germline gives CDR1 SGHVS, CDR2 FQNEAQ. In DNA form, the CDR3 reads TGTGCCAGCAGCAACCCGGCACGCGGGATCAGCTCCTACGAGCAGTACTTC. Its protein product is CASSNPARGISSYEQYF.

The chain has TRBV7-8 and TRBJ2-7; 7 nucleotides align to TRBD2. Losses at the gene ends were 5 bases for V and 2 bases for J; bases not matched to a gene: 6. The CDR3 loop spans 14 amino acids. Germline CDR1 SGHVS, CDR2 FQNEAQ. CDR3 amino acids: CASSTSGETYEQYF. In DNA, the CDR3 is TGTGCCAGCAGCACGAGCGGGGAGACCTACGAGCAGTACTTC. The whole variable domain, remainder taken from reference TRBV7-8 and TRBJ2-7, is GAGVSQSPRYKVAKRGQDVALRCDPISGHVSLFWYQQALGQGPEFLTYFQNEAQLDKSGLPSDRFFAERPEGSVSTLKIQRTQQEDSAVYLCASSTSGETYEQYFGPGTRLTVT.

A few counts support this clonotype. This chain joins TRBV7-9 and TRBJ2-3; 7 bases match TRBD2. V lost 5 bases, J lost 1 base, and 9 bases stayed unmatched. This CDR3 has 16 residues. Per germline, CDR1 SEHNR and CDR2 FQNEAQ (reference sequence). Here the CDR3 reads CASSPKAGRRTDTQYF. The CDR3 DNA reads TGTGCCAGCAGCCCTAAAGCGGGGAGACGCACAGATACGCAGTATTTT.

This clonotype has more than one count but fewer than ten. The V call is TRBV29-1, the J call TRBJ1-1; possible D gene TRBD1, 6 bases. The CDR3 totals 13 residues. CDR1 and CDR2 (germline): SQVTM, ANQGSEA. Trimming took 2 bases from V and 3 from J, leaving 10 bases between them. The DNA of the CDR3 is TGCAGCGTTGAACCCAGGGGAGACACTGAAGCTTTCTTT. This encodes CSVEPRGDTEAFF.

This clonotype was picked up a small number of times. V is TRBV12-3 or TRBV12-4 and J is TRBJ2-7, with D possibly matching TRBD1 (5 bases). V was cut by 5 bases and J by 0 bases, with 11 bases left in between. This CDR3 has 14 amino acids. The CDR3 DNA reads TGTGCCAGCAGTATTCACAGGAGCTCCTACGAGCAGTACTTC. Translating gives CASSIHRSSYEQYF.

This clonotype showed up just a few times. The CDR3 DNA reads as TGTGCCAGCACCATGGGCTATAATTCACCCCTCCACTTT. Protein sequence: CASTMGYNSPLHF. The chain recombines TRBV6-2 or TRBV6-3 with TRBJ1-6; D uncertain. The V end was cut by 7 bases, the J end by 3 bases, with 7 bases between. The CDR3 extends over 13 amino acids. Germline-derived CDR1 and CDR2 are MNHEY and SVGEGT.

The chain couples TRBV12-3 or TRBV12-4 to TRBJ1-1, with a tentative D call TRBD1 (5 bases). V was pared by 3 bases and J by 7 bases, with 15 bases between. This CDR3 has 14 residues. The CDR3 DNA reads as TGTGCCAGCAGTTTTCCTTGGCAGGGAAGTGAAGCTTTCTTT. Its translation: CASSFPWQGSEAFF.

This clonotype has more than one count but fewer than ten. V is TRBV30 and J is TRBJ2-1; D tentatively reads TRBD1 or TRBD2 (5 bases each). The germline V and J ends were trimmed by 2 bases and 9 bases, with 17 bases remaining between them. This CDR3 has 14 residues. Germline V gene data show CDR1 as GTSNPN and CDR2 as SVGIG (reference sequence). The CDR3 region is CAWSFGREWGEQFF. The CDR3 nucleotides read TGTGCCTGGAGTTTCGGCAGGGAGTGGGGTGAGCAGTTCTTC.

This clonotype has a handful of counts. The chain links TRBV15 to TRBJ2-7, with 14 positions matching TRBD2. V lost 1 base and J lost 3; bases outside the gene matches: 5. The CDR3 extends over 17 amino acids. The germline gives CDR1 LNHNV, CDR2 YYDKDF (reference sequence). The CDR3 DNA follows: TGTGCCACCAGCAGAGTGGGACTAGCGGGGGTGATCTACGAGCAGTACTTC. This translates into CATSRVGLAGVIYEQYF.

The chain couples TRBV7-8 to TRBJ2-3, with 10 bases that match TRBD2. With 1 base clipped from V and 11 bases from J, the junction kept 6 bases outside the gene matches. Germline values: CDR1 SGHVS, CDR2 FQNEAQ. The CDR3 extends over 14 amino acids. The chain's CDR3 is CASSLVASGSMQYF. The CDR3 nucleotides are TGTGCCAGCAGCTTAGTCGCTAGCGGGAGCATGCAGTATTTT.